A few counts support the clone carrying this T cell receptor (beta chain). The data belong to a study of blood T cell repertoires in COVID-19. Repertoires were generated with immunoSEQ multiplex PCR, while TCRdb's copy carries only in-frame clones and drops some. The sample yields under 200,000 clones, about four fifths seen once. This TCR was sampled from a woman aged 60 to 75 who had recovered from COVID-19. What was sequenced was PBMCs or T cells enriched from blood (not recorded which).

The CDR3 nucleotides are TGTGCCAGCAGCCCCCAGGGGCACCGTCAGCCCCAGCATTTT. This codes for CASSPQGHRQPQHF. The V and J genes are TRBV27 and TRBJ1-5; possibly TRBD1 for D (6 bases). Germline V lookup: CDR1 MNHEY, CDR2 SMNVEV (reference sequence). V lost 6 bases to trimming and J lost 6 bases, with 15 bases between them. This CDR3 has 14 residues.